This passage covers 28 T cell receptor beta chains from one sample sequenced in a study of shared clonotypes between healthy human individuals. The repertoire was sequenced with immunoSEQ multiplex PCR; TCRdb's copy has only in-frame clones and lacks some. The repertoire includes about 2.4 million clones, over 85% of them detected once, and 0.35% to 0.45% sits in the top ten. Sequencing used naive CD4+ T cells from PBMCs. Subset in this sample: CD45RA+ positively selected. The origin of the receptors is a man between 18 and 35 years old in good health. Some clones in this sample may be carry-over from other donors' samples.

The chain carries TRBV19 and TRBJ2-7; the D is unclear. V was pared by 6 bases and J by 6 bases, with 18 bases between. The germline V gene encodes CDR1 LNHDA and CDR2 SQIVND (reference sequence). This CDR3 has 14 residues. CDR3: CASRALGASGEQYF. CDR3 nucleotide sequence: TGTGCCAGTAGGGCCCTAGGCGCCTCGGGCGAGCAGTACTTC.

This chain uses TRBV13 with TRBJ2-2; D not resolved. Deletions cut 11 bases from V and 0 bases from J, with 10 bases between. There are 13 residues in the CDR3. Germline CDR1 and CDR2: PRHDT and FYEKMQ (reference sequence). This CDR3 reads CASRRANTGELFF. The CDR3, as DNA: TGTGCCTCCCGGAGAGCGAACACCGGGGAGCTGTTTTTT.

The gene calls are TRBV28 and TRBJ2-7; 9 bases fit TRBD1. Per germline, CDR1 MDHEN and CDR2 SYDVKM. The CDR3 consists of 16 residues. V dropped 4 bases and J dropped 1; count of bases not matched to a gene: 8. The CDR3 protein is CASSSSGTGLSYEQYF. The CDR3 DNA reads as TGTGCCAGCAGTTCTTCCGGGACAGGGCTTTCCTACGAGCAGTACTTC.

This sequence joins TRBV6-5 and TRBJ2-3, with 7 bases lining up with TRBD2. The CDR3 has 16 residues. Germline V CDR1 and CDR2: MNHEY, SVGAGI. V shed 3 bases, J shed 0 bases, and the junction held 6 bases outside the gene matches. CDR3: CASSYWAGVSTDTQYF. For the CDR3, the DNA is TGTGCCAGCAGTTATTGGGCGGGAGTGAGCACAGATACGCAGTATTTT.

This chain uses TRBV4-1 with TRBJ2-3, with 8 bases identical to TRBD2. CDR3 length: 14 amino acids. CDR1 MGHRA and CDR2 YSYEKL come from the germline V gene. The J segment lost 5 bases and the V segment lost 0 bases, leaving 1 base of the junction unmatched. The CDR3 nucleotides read TGCGCCAGCAGCCAAGAACTAGCGGTAGATACGCAGTATTTT. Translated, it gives CASSQELAVDTQYF.

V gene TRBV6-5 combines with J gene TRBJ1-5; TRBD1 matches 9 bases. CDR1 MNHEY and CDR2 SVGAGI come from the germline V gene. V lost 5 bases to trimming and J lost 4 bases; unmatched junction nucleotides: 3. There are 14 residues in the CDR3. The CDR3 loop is CASSGQGINQPQHF. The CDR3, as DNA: TGTGCCAGCAGTGGACAGGGGATTAATCAGCCCCAGCATTTT.

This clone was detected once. The CDR3 protein is CASSVDRLGEQFF. CDR3 sequence (DNA): TGTGCCAGCAGCGTGGACAGGCTGGGGGAGCAGTTCTTC. The chain couples TRBV9 to TRBJ2-1, with TRBD1 matching over 7 bases. The CDR3 consists of 13 residues. Germline CDR1 reads SGDLS; CDR2 reads YYNGEE. Trimming cost V 2 bases and J 10 bases; bases outside gene matches: 6. The variable domain in full, with the rest retrieved from reference TRBV9 and TRBJ2-1, is DSGVTQTPKHLITATGQRVTLRCSPRSGDLSVYWYQQSLDQGLQFLIQYYNGEERAKGNILERFSAQQFPDLHSELNLSSLELGDSALYFCASSVDRLGEQFFGPGTRLTVL.

In DNA, the CDR3 is TGTGCCAGCAGCCCGGGACCCAATTACGGGGAGCTGTTTTTT. It yields the protein CASSPGPNYGELFF. The gene calls are TRBV11-3 and TRBJ2-2; perhaps D is TRBD1 or TRBD2 (5 bases each). The V gene lost 5 bases and the J gene lost 7 bases, with 14 bases spanning the gap. Germline CDR1 reads SGHNT; CDR2 reads YENEEA. The CDR3 runs 14 residues.

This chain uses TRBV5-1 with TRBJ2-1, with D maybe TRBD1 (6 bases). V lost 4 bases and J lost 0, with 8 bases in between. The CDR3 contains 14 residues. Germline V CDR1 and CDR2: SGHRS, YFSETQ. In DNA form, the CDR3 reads TGCGCCAGCAGCGCAGGGGTCTCCTACAATGAGCAGTTCTTC. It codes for CASSAGVSYNEQFF. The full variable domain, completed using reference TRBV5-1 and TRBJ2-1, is KAGVTQTPRYLIKTRGQQVTLSCSPISGHRSVSWYQQTPGQGLQFLFEYFSETQRNKGNFPGRFSGRQFSNSRSEMNVSTLELGDSALYLCASSAGVSYNEQFFGPGTRLTVL.

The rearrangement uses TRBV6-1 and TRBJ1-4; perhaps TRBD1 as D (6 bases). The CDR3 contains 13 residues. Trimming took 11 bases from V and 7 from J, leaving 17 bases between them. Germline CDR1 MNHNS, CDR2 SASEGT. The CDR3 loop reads CAATRGAREKLFF. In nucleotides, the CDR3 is TGTGCCGCCACTCGGGGGGCGCGTGAAAAACTGTTTTTT.

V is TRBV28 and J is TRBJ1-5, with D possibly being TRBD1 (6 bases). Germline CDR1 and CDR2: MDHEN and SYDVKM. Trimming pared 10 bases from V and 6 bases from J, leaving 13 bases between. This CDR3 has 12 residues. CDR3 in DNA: TGTGCCACCAGGGGTGGGACTCAGCCCCAGCATTTT. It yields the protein CATRGGTQPQHF.

As DNA, the CDR3 is TGTGCCAGCTCCTCCTGGTGGACTAGCGGGAGGGGGGCCACAGATACGCAGTATTTT. It codes for CASSSWWTSGRGATDTQYF. The genes are TRBV28 and TRBJ2-3, with 15 bases fitting TRBD2. Germline CDR1 and CDR2: MDHEN and SYDVKM. The junction had 14 bases not matched to a gene; V was cut back by 8 bases and J by 2 bases. CDR3 size: 19 residues. Looking up the rest from reference TRBV28 and TRBJ2-3 gives the full variable domain: DVKVTQSSRYLVKRTGEKVFLECVQDMDHENMFWYRQDPGLGLRLIYFSYDVKMKEKGDIPEGYSVSREKKERFSLILESASTNQTSMYLCASSSWWTSGRGATDTQYFGPGTRLTVL.

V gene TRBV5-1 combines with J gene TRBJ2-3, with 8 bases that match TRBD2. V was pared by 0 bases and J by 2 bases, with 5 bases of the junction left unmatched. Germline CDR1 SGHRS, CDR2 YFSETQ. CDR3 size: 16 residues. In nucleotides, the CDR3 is TGCGCCAGCAGCTTGGAAGGACTAGCCCTCACAGATACGCAGTATTTT. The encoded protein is CASSLEGLALTDTQYF.

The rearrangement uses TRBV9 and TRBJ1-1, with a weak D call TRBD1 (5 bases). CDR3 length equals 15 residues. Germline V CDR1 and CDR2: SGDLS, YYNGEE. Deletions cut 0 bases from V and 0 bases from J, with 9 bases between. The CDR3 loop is CASSVVGGVNTEAFF. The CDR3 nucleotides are TGTGCCAGCAGCGTAGTTGGAGGGGTGAACACTGAAGCTTTCTTT.

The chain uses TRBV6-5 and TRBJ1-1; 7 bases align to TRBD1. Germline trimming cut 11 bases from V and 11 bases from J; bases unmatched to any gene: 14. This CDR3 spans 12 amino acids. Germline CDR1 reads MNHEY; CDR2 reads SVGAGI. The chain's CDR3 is CAASGQGGFAFF. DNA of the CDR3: TGTGCCGCTTCCGGGCAGGGGGGATTCGCTTTCTTT.

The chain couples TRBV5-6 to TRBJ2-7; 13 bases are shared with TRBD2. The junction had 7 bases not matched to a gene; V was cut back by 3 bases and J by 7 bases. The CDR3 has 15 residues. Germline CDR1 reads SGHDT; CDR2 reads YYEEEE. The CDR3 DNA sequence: TGTGCCAGCAGCTCACTAGCGGGAGGGCCGGAGGAGCAGTACTTC. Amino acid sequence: CASSSLAGGPEEQYF.

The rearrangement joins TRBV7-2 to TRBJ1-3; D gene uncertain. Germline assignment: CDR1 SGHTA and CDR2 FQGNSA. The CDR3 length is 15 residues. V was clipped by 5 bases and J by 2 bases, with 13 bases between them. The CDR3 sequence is CASSPEKIPGNTIYF. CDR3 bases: TGTGCCAGCAGCCCCGAAAAGATCCCTGGAAACACCATATATTTT.

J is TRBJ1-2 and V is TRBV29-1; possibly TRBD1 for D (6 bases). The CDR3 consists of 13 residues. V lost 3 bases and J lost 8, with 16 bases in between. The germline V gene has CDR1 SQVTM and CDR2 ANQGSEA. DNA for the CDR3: TGCAGCGTTGAGGCCGGGGCAGGGGTGGGCTACACCTTC. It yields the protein CSVEAGAGVGYTF.

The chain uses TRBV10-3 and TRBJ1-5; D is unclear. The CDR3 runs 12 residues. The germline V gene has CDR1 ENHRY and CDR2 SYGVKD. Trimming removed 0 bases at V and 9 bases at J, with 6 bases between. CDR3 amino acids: CAISESLSPQHF. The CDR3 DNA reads TGTGCCATCAGTGAGTCCCTTTCGCCCCAGCATTTT.

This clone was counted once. The CDR3 sequence is CASSEQGINYGYTF. CDR3 DNA: TGTGCCAGCAGCGAACAGGGAATTAACTATGGCTACACCTTC. V usage is TRBV2 and J usage is TRBJ1-2; weak D call: TRBD1 (6 bases). In germline, CDR1 is SNHLY, CDR2 FYNNEI. V lost 6 bases to trimming and J lost 1 base, with 12 bases between them. The length of the CDR3 is 14 residues.

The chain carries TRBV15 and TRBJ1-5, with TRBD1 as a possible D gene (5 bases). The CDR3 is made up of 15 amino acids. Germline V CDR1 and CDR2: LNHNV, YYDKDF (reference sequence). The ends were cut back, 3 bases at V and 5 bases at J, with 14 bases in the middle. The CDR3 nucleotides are TGTGCCACCAGCAGCCACCCGAGGGGAGATCAGCCCCAGCATTTT. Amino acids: CATSSHPRGDQPQHF.

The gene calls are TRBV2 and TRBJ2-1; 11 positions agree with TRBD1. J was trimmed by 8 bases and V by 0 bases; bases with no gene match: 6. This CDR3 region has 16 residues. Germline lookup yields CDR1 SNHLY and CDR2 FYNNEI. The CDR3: CASSEARTGGMDEQFF. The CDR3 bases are TGTGCCAGCAGTGAAGCTCGGACAGGGGGCATGGATGAGCAGTTCTTC.

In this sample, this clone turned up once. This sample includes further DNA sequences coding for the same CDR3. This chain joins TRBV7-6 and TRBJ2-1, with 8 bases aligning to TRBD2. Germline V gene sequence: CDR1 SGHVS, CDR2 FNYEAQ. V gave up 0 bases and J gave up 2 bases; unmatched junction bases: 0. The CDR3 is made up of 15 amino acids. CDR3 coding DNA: TGTGCCAGCAGCTTAGCACTAGCGGCCTACAATGAGCAGTTCTTC. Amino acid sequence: CASSLALAAYNEQFF.

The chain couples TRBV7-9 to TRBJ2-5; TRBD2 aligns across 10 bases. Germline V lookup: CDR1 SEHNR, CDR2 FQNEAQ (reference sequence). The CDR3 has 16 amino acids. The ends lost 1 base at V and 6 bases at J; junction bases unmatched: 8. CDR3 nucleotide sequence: TGTGCCAGCAGCTTAGGGAGCGGGAGGGCCTTACAGACCCAGTACTTC. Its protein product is CASSLGSGRALQTQYF.

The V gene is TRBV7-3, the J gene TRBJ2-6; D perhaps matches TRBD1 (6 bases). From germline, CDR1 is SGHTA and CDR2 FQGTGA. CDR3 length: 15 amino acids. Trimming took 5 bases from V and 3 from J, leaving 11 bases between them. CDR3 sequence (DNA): TGTGCCAGCAGCGCACAGGGCTTTGGGGCCAACGTCCTGACTTTC. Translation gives CASSAQGFGANVLTF.

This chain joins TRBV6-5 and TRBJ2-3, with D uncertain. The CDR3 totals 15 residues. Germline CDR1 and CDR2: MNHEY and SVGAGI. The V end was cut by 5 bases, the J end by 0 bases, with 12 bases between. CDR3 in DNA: TGTGCCAGCAGTGGACCGGGTCGGAGCACAGATACGCAGTATTTT. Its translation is CASSGPGRSTDTQYF.

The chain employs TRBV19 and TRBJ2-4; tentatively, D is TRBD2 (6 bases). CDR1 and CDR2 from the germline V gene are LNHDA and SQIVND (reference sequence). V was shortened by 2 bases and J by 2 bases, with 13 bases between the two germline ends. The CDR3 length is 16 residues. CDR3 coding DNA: TGTGCCAGTAGTATATTCGGGGGAGTACCCAAAAACATTCAGTACTTC. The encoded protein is CASSIFGGVPKNIQYF.

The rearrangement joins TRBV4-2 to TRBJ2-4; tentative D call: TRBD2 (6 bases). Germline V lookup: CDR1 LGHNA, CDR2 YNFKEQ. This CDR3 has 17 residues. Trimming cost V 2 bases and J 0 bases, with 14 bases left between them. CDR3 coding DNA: TGTGCCAGCAGCCAACTGCTCCGGGGACTAGCCAAAAACATTCAGTACTTC. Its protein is CASSQLLRGLAKNIQYF.